A single sample gave rise to the 13 T cell receptor beta chains below, sequenced in a study of OX40 agonist ivuxolimab in advanced cancers. The assay was immunoSEQ multiplex PCR, and TCRdb's table has in-frame clones only and misses some. This sample has 81,000 or so clones; approximately 90% occur once, and the top ten carry approximately 0.45%. The sample consisted of CD4+ or CD8+ T cells sorted from blood, taken in a trial of the OX40 agonist ivuxolimab. The receptors shown here come from an adult with an advanced solid tumor such as melanoma, head and neck, liver or kidney cancer.

The chain is built from TRBV11-1 and TRBJ2-1, with 9 bases matching TRBD2. This CDR3 is built from 16 residues. Germline lookup yields CDR1 SGHAT and CDR2 FQDESV (reference sequence). V gave up 4 bases and J gave up 8 bases; unmatched junction bases: 12. The CDR3 coding sequence is TGTGCCAGCAGCTCCCTGGGCGGGGGGGCCGTGGATGAGCAGTTCTTC. It encodes CASSSLGGGAVDEQFF. Together with reference TRBV11-1 and TRBJ2-1, the CDR3 gives the full variable domain: EAEVAQSPRYKITEKSQAVAFWCDPISGHATLYWYRQILGQGPELLVQFQDESVVDDSQLPKDRFSAERLKGVDSTLKIQPAELGDSAMYLCASSSLGGGAVDEQFFGPGTRLTVL.

The rearrangement links TRBV11-1 to TRBJ1-1, with 7 positions matching TRBD1. Trimming removed 5 bases from V and 8 bases from J; junction bases left unmatched: 8. Germline V gives CDR1 SGHAT, CDR2 FQDESV (reference sequence). The CDR3 extends over 13 amino acids. CDR3 sequence (DNA): TGTGCCAGCAGCCCGACAGGGTTCAGGGAAGCTTTCTTT. This codes for CASSPTGFREAFF. The full variable domain, with the rest looked up from reference TRBV11-1 and TRBJ1-1, is EAEVAQSPRYKITEKSQAVAFWCDPISGHATLYWYRQILGQGPELLVQFQDESVVDDSQLPKDRFSAERLKGVDSTLKIQPAELGDSAMYLCASSPTGFREAFFGQGTRLTVV.

This clone was recorded once. The V call is TRBV5-1, the J call TRBJ2-5; perhaps TRBD2 as D (7 bases). The germline V gene has CDR1 SGHRS and CDR2 YFSETQ. This CDR3 is built from 13 residues. V gave up 4 bases and J gave up 5 bases, with 12 bases separating them. The CDR3 sequence: CASSGGAGETQYF. For the CDR3, the DNA is TGCGCCAGCAGCGGGGGGGCAGGGGAGACCCAGTACTTC.

V gene TRBV6-1 combines with J gene TRBJ1-1; 7 bases agree with TRBD1. The CDR3 extends over 13 amino acids. Per the germline V gene, CDR1 is MNHNS and CDR2 is SASEGT. V dropped 7 bases and J dropped 5; count of bases not matched to a gene: 7. CDR3 DNA: TGTGCCAGCAAGCTTAACAGGGGAACTGAAGCTTTCTTT. Amino acid sequence: CASKLNRGTEAFF.

The V gene is TRBV6-6, the J gene TRBJ2-7, with a tentative D call TRBD2 (5 bases). The CDR3 totals 13 residues. Germline CDR1 is MNHNY and CDR2 is SVGAGI (reference sequence). V was clipped by 7 bases and J by 6 bases, with 16 bases between them. Here the CDR3 reads CASTTPGIGEQYF. CDR3 in DNA: TGTGCCAGCACAACCCCCGGGATTGGCGAGCAGTACTTC.

The J gene is TRBJ1-4, the V gene TRBV5-4, with D uncertain. The germline V gene encodes CDR1 SGHNT and CDR2 YYREEE (reference sequence). The CDR3 is 15 residues long. V was clipped by 4 bases and J by 6 bases, with 16 bases between them. CDR3 nucleotides: TGTGCCAGCAGCCCAAGCGGTTCTAAGGATGAAAAACTGTTTTTT. Translated: CASSPSGSKDEKLFF.

V gene TRBV6-1 combines with J gene TRBJ1-4; D is possibly TRBD1 (5 bases). The CDR3 runs to 16 residues. Germline loops: CDR1 MNHNS, CDR2 SASEGT. Trimming took off 1 base at V and 8 bases at J, with 17 bases between the two ends. Here the CDR3 reads CASSEVPLGGGEKLFF. The CDR3 DNA is TGTGCCAGCAGTGAAGTTCCTTTGGGGGGAGGAGAAAAACTGTTTTTT.

This clone was seen only a few times. The chain carries TRBV2 and TRBJ2-5, with TRBD1 matching over 8 bases. The J segment lost 5 bases and the V segment lost 4 bases, leaving 3 bases of the junction unmatched. Germline CDR1 reads SNHLY; CDR2 reads FYNNEI. The CDR3 sequence is 13 residues long. In DNA, the CDR3 is TGTGCCAGCAGTGGGACAGGGTACGAGACCCAGTACTTC. Translation: CASSGTGYETQYF.

The rearrangement joins TRBV4-1 to TRBJ2-5, with unresolved D. The V gene's germline CDR1 is MGHRA and CDR2 YSYEKL. The germline V and J ends were trimmed by 1 base and 5 bases, with 11 bases remaining between them. The CDR3 runs to 14 residues. DNA of the CDR3: TGCGCCAGCAGCCAAGCCGTTAGGGCGGAGACCCAGTACTTC. Translated, it gives CASSQAVRAETQYF.

J is TRBJ2-1 and V is TRBV27, with 9 nucleotides matching TRBD2. Germline V gene lookup returns CDR1 MNHEY and CDR2 SMNVEV (reference sequence). After removal of 0 bases from V and 6 bases from J, the junction contained 6 bases not matched to a gene. This CDR3 is built from 16 residues. CDR3 loop: CASSLSRTSETNEQFF. The CDR3 coding sequence is TGTGCCAGCAGTTTATCGAGGACTAGCGAGACCAATGAGCAGTTCTTC.

V usage is TRBV6-1 and J usage is TRBJ2-5; 7 nucleotides match TRBD2. Germline lookup yields CDR1 MNHNS and CDR2 SASEGT. Losses at the gene ends were 1 base for V and 4 bases for J; bases not matched to a gene: 12. The CDR3 sequence is 17 residues long. Written as DNA, the CDR3 is TGTGCCAGCAGTGAAGTCTGGGGGGGGTCGTCGCGAGAGACCCAGTACTTC. Amino acid sequence: CASSEVWGGSSRETQYF.

The gene calls are TRBV5-1 and TRBJ2-1; 9 bases agree with TRBD1. V dropped 4 bases and J dropped 5; count of bases not matched to a gene: 7. The germline V gene encodes CDR1 SGHRS and CDR2 YFSETQ. This CDR3 region has 15 residues. The CDR3 region has the DNA TGCGCCAGCAGCGCCCCTGACAGGGGGAACAATGAGCAGTTCTTC. Protein product: CASSAPDRGNNEQFF. Filled out from reference TRBV5-1 and TRBJ2-1, the complete variable domain reads KAGVTQTPRYLIKTRGQQVTLSCSPISGHRSVSWYQQTPGQGLQFLFEYFSETQRNKGNFPGRFSGRQFSNSRSEMNVSTLELGDSALYLCASSAPDRGNNEQFFGPGTRLTVL.

J is TRBJ2-5 and V is TRBV9; 7 bases align to TRBD1. CDR1 SGDLS and CDR2 YYNGEE come from the germline V gene. The CDR3 sequence is 14 residues long. V was pared by 6 bases and J by 5 bases, with 10 bases of the junction left unmatched. CDR3 nucleotides: TGTGCCAGCACCTTTCAGGGGGTCGGGGAGACCCAGTACTTC. It is translated as CASTFQGVGETQYF.